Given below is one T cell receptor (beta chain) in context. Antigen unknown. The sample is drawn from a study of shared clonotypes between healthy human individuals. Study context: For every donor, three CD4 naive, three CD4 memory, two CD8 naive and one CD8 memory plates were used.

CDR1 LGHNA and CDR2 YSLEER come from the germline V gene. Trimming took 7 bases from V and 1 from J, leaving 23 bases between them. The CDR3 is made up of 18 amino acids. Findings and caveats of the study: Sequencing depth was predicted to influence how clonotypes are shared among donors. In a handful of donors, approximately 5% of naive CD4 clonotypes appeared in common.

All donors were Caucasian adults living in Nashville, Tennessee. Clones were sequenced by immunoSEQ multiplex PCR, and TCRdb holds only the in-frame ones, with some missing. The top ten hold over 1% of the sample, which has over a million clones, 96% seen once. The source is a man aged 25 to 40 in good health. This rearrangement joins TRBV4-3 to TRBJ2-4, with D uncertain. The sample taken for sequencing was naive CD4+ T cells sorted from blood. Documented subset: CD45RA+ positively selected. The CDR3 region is CASTRNQKQLLAKNIQYF. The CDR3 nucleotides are TGCGCCAGCACCCGAAACCAGAAACAGTTGCTGGCCAAAAACATTCAGTACTTC.